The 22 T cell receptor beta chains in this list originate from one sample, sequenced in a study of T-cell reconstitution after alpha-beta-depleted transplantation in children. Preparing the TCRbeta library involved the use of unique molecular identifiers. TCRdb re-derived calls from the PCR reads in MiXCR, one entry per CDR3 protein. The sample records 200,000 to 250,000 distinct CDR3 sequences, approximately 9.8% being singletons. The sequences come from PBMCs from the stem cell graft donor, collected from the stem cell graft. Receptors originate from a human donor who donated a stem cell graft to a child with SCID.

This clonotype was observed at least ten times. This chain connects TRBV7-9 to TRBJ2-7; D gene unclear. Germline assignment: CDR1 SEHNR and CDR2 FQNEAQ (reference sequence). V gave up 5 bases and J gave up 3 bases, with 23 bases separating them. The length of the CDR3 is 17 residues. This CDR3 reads CASSPVSGGPRIYEQYF. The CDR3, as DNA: TGTGCCAGCAGCCCCGTTTCCGGTGGCCCCCGCATCTACGAGCAGTACTTC. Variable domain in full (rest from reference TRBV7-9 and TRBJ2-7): DTGVSQNPRHKITKRGQNVTFRCDPISEHNRLYWYRQTLGQGPEFLTYFQNEAQLEKSRLLSDRFSAERPKGSFSTLEIQRTEQGDSAMYLCASSPVSGGPRIYEQYFGPGTRLTVT.

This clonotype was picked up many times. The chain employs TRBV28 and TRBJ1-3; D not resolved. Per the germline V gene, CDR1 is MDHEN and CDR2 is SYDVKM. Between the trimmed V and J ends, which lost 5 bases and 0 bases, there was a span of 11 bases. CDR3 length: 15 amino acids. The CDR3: CASSPQASSGNTIYF. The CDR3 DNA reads TGTGCCAGCAGTCCTCAGGCTAGCTCTGGAAACACCATATATTTT.

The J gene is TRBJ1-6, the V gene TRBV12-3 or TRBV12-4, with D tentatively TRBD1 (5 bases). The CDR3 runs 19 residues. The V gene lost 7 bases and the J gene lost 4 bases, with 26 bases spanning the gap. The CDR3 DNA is TGTGCCAGCACTTACGCCGCGGGGCAGAGTATCCCTTATAATTCACCCCTCCACTTT. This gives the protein CASTYAAGQSIPYNSPLHF.

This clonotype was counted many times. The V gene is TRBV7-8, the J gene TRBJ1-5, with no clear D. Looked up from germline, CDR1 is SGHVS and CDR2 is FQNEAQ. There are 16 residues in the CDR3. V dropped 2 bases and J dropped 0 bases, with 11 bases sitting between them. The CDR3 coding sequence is TGTGCCAGCAGCTTACGCGTCCGGATTAGCAATCAGCCCCAGCATTTT. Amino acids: CASSLRVRISNQPQHF.

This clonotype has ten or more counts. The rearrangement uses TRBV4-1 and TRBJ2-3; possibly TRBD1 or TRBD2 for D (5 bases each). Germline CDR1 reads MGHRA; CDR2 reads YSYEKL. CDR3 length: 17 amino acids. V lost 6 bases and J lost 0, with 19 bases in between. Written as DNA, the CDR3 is TGCGCCAGCAGGGTCGAACGTTGGGACCCTAGCACAGATACGCAGTATTTT. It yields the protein CASRVERWDPSTDTQYF.

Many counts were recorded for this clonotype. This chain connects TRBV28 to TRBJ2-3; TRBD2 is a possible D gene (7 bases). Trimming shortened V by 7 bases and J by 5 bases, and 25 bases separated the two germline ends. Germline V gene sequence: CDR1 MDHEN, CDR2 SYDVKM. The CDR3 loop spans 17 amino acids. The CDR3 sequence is CASTETGRGPRGDTQYF. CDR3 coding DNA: TGTGCCAGCACCGAAACAGGGCGGGGGCCTAGGGGAGATACGCAGTATTTT.

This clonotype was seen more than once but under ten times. This chain's CDR3 is CASSQDRGLGTMANTF. In nucleotides, the CDR3 is TGTGCCAGCAGCCAAGACAGGGGGCTCGGGACTATGGCTAACACCTTC. The J gene is TRBJ1-2, the V gene TRBV3-1; TRBD1 aligns across 8 bases. This CDR3 spans 16 amino acids. V was clipped by 0 bases and J by 12 bases; unmatched bases: 15. CDR1 LGHDT and CDR2 YNNKEL come from the germline V gene (reference sequence).

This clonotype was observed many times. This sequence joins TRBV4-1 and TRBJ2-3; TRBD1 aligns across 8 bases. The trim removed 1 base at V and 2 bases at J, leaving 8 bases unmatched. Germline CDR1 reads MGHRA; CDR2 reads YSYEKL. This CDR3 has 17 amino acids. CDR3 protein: CASSQARSGQATDTQYF. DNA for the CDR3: TGCGCCAGCAGCCAAGCAAGATCGGGACAGGCCACAGATACGCAGTATTTT.

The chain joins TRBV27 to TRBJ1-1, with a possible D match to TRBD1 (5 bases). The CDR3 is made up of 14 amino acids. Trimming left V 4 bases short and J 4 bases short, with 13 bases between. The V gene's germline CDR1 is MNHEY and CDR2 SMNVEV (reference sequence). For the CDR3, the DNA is TGTGCCAGCAGTTGGGTTGGTGGGGGCACTGAAGCTTTCTTT. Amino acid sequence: CASSWVGGGTEAFF.

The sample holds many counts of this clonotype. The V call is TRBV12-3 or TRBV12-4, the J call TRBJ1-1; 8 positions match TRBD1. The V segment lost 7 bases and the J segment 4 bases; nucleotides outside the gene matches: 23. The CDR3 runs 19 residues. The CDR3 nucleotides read TGTGCCAGCAATATTTACGTACTGGGGGTAACAGGGGGGGTCACTGAAGCTTTCTTT. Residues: CASNIYVLGVTGGVTEAFF.

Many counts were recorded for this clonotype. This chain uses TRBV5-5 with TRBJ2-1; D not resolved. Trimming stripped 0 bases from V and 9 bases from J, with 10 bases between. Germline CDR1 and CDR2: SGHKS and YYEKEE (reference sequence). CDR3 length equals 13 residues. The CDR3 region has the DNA TGTGCCAGCAGCTTGGATTTTGGGTTTGAGCAGTTCTTC. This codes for CASSLDFGFEQFF.

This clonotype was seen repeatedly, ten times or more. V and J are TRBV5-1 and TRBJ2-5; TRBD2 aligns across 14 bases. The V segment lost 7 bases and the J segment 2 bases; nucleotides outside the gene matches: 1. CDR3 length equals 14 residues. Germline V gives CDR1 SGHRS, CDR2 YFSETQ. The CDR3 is CASGLAGGQETQYF. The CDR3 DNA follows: TGCGCCAGCGGACTAGCGGGAGGTCAAGAGACCCAGTACTTC.

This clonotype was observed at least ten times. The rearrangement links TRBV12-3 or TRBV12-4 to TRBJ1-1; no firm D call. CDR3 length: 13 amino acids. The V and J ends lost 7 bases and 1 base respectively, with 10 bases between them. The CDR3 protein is CASTSLPNTEAFF. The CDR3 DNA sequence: TGTGCCAGCACCTCACTCCCGAACACTGAAGCTTTCTTT.

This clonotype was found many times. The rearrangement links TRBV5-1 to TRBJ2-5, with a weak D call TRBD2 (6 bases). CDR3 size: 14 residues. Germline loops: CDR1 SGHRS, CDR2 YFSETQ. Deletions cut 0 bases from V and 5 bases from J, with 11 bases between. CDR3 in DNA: TGCGCCAGCAGCTTGGACGGCGGGGACGAGACCCAGTACTTC. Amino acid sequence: CASSLDGGDETQYF.

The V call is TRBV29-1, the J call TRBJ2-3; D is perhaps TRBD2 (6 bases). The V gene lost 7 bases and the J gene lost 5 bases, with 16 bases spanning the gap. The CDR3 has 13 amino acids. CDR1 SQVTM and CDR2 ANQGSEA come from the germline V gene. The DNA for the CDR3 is TGCAGCGCCTTGGGACTGCTAGGAGATACGCAGTATTTT. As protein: CSALGLLGDTQYF.

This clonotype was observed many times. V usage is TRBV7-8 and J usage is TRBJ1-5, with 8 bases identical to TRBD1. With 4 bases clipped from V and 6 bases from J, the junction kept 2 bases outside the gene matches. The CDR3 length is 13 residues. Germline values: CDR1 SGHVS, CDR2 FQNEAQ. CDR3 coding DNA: TGTGCCAGCAGCTGGGACAGGACTCAGCCCCAGCATTTT. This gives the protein CASSWDRTQPQHF.

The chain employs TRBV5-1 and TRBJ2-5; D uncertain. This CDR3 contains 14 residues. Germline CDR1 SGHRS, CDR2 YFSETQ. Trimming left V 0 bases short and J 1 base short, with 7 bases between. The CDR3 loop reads CASSLVQIQETQYF. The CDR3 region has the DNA TGCGCCAGCAGCTTGGTTCAGATCCAAGAGACCCAGTACTTC.

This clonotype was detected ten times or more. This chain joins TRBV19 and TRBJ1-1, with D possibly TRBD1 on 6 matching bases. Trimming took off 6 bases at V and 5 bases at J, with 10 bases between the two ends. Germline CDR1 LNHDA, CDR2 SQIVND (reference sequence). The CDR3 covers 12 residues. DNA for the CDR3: TGTGCCAGTAGCAGGGGAAGGACTGAAGCTTTCTTT. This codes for CASSRGRTEAFF.

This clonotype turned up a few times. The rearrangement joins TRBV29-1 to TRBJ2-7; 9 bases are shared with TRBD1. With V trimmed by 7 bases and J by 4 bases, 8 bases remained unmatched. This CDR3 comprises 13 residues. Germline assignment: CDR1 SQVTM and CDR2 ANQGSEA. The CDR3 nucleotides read TGCAGCGCCACGGGACAGGGTCCATACGAGCAGTACTTC. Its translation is CSATGQGPYEQYF.

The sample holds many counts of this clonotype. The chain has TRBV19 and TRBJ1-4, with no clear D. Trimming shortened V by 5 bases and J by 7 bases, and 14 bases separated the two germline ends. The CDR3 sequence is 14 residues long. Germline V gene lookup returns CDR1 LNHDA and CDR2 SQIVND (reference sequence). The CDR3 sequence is CASSSLYGVEKLFF. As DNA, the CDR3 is TGTGCCAGTAGTTCTTTATACGGAGTTGAAAAACTGTTTTTT.

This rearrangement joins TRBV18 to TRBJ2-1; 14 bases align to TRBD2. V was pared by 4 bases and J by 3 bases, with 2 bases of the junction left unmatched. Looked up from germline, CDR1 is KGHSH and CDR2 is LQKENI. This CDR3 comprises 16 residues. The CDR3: CASSQGLAGVYNEQFF. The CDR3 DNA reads TGTGCCAGCTCACAGGGACTAGCGGGGGTCTACAATGAGCAGTTCTTC.

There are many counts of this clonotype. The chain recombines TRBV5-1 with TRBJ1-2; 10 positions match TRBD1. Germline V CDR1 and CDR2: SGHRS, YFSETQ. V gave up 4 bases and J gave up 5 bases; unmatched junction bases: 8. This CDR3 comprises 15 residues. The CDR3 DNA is TGCGCCAGCAGCCCAATGACAGGGGGCGCTTATGGCTACACCTTC. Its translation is CASSPMTGGAYGYTF.